These T cell receptor beta chains were read from a single sample in a study of blood T cell repertoires in COVID-19. Libraries were prepared by immunoSEQ multiplex PCR; TCRdb keeps only in-frame clonotypes and omits some of them. The table has approximately 360,000 clones, about 89% seen once. Source material: peripheral blood. These TCRs come from a middle-aged man with acute or convalescent COVID-19. CDR3s include the opening cysteine and the closing phenylalanine or tryptophan. The order of the fields is J gene, clone size, V gene, D gene, CDR3 DNA, CDR3 protein. The D gene is left open where the match is weak. Size values are once, few and many counts, or a class for expanded clones, and some rows have none.

TRBJ1-2 NA TRBV25-1 TRBD1 TGTGCCAGCGGGCGGGACAGACACAACTATGGCTACACCTTC CASGRDRHNYGYTF
TRBJ1-1 NA TRBV5-1 NA TGCGCCAGCAGCTTCTCGGGTCCGGGAACTGAAGCTTTCTTT CASSFSGPGTEAFF
TRBJ1-6 NA TRBV5-1 TRBD1 TGCGCCAGCAGCCCCGGGACAGTAAGCTCCTATAATTCACCCCTCCACTTT CASSPGTVSSYNSPLHF
TRBJ1-2 NA TRBV27 NA TGTGCCAGCAGAGTAGGAGGTTCGGGCTACACCTTC CASRVGGSGYTF
TRBJ1-3 NA TRBV3-1/TRBV3-2 NA TGTGCCAGCAGAGGAACAGGCTCTGGAAACACCATATATTTT CASRGTGSGNTIYF
TRBJ1-6 NA TRBV28 NA TGTGCCAGCAGTTTGGGGGCCGGGAATTCACCCCTCCACTTT CASSLGAGNSPLHF
TRBJ1-2 NA TRBV30 NA TGTGCCTGGAGTGTCCCCAGGGCAACTAACTATGGCTACACCTTC CAWSVPRATNYGYTF
TRBJ1-2 NA TRBV2 NA TGTGCCAGCAGTGTCACCAGTCATTATGGCTACACCTTC CASSVTSHYGYTF
TRBJ1-5 NA TRBV19 TRBD1 TGTGCCAGTAGTCTTCACCCCAGGGGGAATCAGCCCCAGCATTTT CASSLHPRGNQPQHF
TRBJ1-2 NA TRBV19 NA TGTGCCAGTAGTCCCCTCGGATTGGGGGCAGGTATGAGCTATGGCTACACCTTC CASSPLGLGAGMSYGYTF
TRBJ2-1 once TRBV5-1 TRBD1 TGCGCCAGCAGCGAGGGGGCATTCTCCTACAATGAGCAGTTCTTC CASSEGAFSYNEQFF
TRBJ2-1 NA TRBV5-6 TRBD1 TGTGCCAGCAGTACGGGACAGGGATCGAATGAGCAGTTCTTC CASSTGQGSNEQFF
TRBJ1-1 NA TRBV3-1/TRBV3-2 NA TGTGCCAGCTGGGGAGGGAGCACTGAAGCTTTCTTT CASWGGSTEAFF
TRBJ2-1 NA TRBV7-9 NA TGTGCCAGCAGCTTAGATTACAGGCGGGAGCAGTTCTTC CASSLDYRREQFF
TRBJ1-1 NA TRBV6-5 TRBD1 TGTGCCAGCAGTCGCACAGGGGGCACTGAAGCTTTCTTT CASSRTGGTEAFF
TRBJ1-1 NA TRBV7-2 NA TGTGCCAGCAGCCCGGTCGAACAGGATAGTATGAACACTGAAGCTTTCTTT CASSPVEQDSMNTEAFF
TRBJ1-5 NA TRBV19 NA TGTGCCACCCTCCCACGACAGGAAAATCAGCCCCAGCATTTT CATLPRQENQPQHF
TRBJ2-7 NA TRBV9 TRBD1 TGTGCCAGCAGCGTAGGAAATCGGGACAGGGCCCTCTCCTACGAGCAGTACTTC CASSVGNRDRALSYEQYF
TRBJ1-6 NA TRBV21-1 NA TGTGCCAGCAGCTCGGCCGGGACAGGGTCCGCCCTCCACTTT CASSSAGTGSALHF
TRBJ1-2 NA TRBV5-6 NA TGTGCCAGCAGCCCAGACAGTAACTATGGCTACACCTTC CASSPDSNYGYTF
TRBJ2-1 NA TRBV7-3 NA TGTGCCAGCAGCTTAACTGAGAATGAGCAGTTCTTC CASSLTENEQFF
TRBJ2-7 NA TRBV12-3/TRBV12-4 NA TGTGCCAGCAGTCAGGGGTCCGAGCAGTACTTC CASSQGSEQYF
TRBJ1-4 once TRBV9 TRBD1 TGTGCCAGCAGCGCCCAAACGACAGGGATTAATGAAAAACTGTTTTTT CASSAQTTGINEKLFF
TRBJ1-1 NA TRBV5-1 TRBD1 TGCGCCAGCAGCTTTCCGACAGGGGGCCGAGTCACTGAAGCTTTCTTT CASSFPTGGRVTEAFF
TRBJ1-4 NA TRBV4-1 TRBD1 TGCGCCAGCAGCCAAGTTTACAGGGGGCGGTCAACTAATGAAAAACTGTTTTTT CASSQVYRGRSTNEKLFF
TRBJ2-7 NA TRBV27 TRBD1 TGTGCCAGCAGTACTCCGGGACAGGGGGCGCTCGAGCAGTACTTC CASSTPGQGALEQYF
TRBJ2-1 NA TRBV24-1 TRBD1 TGTGCCACCAGTGATCGTGTGACAGGGGGTGACAATGAGCAGTTCTTC CATSDRVTGGDNEQFF
TRBJ2-5 NA TRBV27 NA TGTGCCAGCAGTTTAGGGCAGCACGGTGAGACCCAGTACTTC CASSLGQHGETQYF
TRBJ1-6 NA TRBV5-6 TRBD1 TGTGCCAGCACAAGACAGGGGGTTTCACCCCTCCACTTT CASTRQGVSPLHF
TRBJ2-3 NA TRBV19 NA TGTGCCAGTAGAACCGGGACTAGCACAGATACGCAGTATTTT CASRTGTSTDTQYF
TRBJ1-4 NA TRBV19 NA TGTGCCAGTACCCCTGGCGGAGGGCGAGGTAATGAAAAACTGTTTTTT CASTPGGGRGNEKLFF
TRBJ2-3 once TRBV6-6 TRBD2 TGTGCCAGCACTCTGCGGGGGGGCTCGGGTGATACGCAGTATTTT CASTLRGGSGDTQYF
TRBJ1-5 NA TRBV2 NA TGTGCCAGCTGTGAGGCGGCAGGGAATCAGCCCCAGCATTTT CASCEAAGNQPQHF
TRBJ1-1 NA TRBV6-5 NA TGTGCCAGCAGGAGGGCGGGTGCAAAGACTGAAGCTTTCTTT CASRRAGAKTEAFF
TRBJ1-2 once TRBV7-2 TRBD1 TGTGCCAGCAGCTCCCCCGGGACAGCTAGGTTCTACACCTTC CASSSPGTARFYTF
TRBJ1-1 NA TRBV4-1 NA TGCGCCAGCAGCCAAAGGGGAACTGAAGCTTTCTTT CASSQRGTEAFF
TRBJ2-5 NA TRBV11-2 NA TGTGCCAGCAGCGGTATGGGGGGAGAGACCCAGTACTTC CASSGMGGETQYF
TRBJ2-7 NA TRBV5-4 TRBD2 TGTGCCAGCAGCTCGGAGCGGGAGCTATACGAGCAGTACTTC CASSSERELYEQYF
TRBJ2-2 NA TRBV2 NA TGTGCCAGCAGTACAGCGGTTGCCGGGGAGCTGTTTTTT CASSTAVAGELFF
TRBJ1-2 NA TRBV19 TRBD1 TGTGCCAGTAGTTCCCAGACAGGGGGAATCCTTGGCTACACCTTC CASSSQTGGILGYTF
TRBJ1-5 NA TRBV21-1 NA TGTGCCAGCAGCCCCCTTTGGGTAGGGGTCCCCCTTTGGGGTCAGCCCCAGCATTTT CASSPLWVGVPLWGQPQHF
TRBJ2-2 once TRBV14 TRBD1 TGTGCCAGCAGCCGCAGGGGGCAAACCGGGGAGCTGTTTTTT CASSRRGQTGELFF
TRBJ1-2 NA TRBV27 NA TGTGCCAGCAGCCCGGCGGGCCCGGGGGACTATGGCTACACCTTC CASSPAGPGDYGYTF
TRBJ2-3 NA TRBV3-1/TRBV3-2 NA TGTGCCAGCAGCCAAGAATCTCCAGATACGCAGTATTTT CASSQESPDTQYF
TRBJ1-2 NA TRBV11-2 NA TGTGCCAGCAGCTTAGGGCTTCGGGTCTACTATGGCTACACCTTC CASSLGLRVYYGYTF
TRBJ2-1 NA TRBV5-1 NA TGCGCCAGCAGCTTGGGCCGAAGCCAGGTTGATTGGCAGTTCTTC CASSLGRSQVDWQFF
TRBJ2-7 NA TRBV4-1 TRBD1 TGCGCCAGCAGCCGGGAGGGACAGGGGGCCTACGAGCAGTACTTC CASSREGQGAYEQYF
TRBJ2-6 NA TRBV10-3 NA TGTGCCTCTCAGGATCCTGGGGCCAACGTCCTGACTTTC CASQDPGANVLTF
TRBJ2-5 NA TRBV24-1 NA TGTGCCACCAGTGATTCAGGGGACGTGGGGCAAGAGACCCAGTACTTC CATSDSGDVGQETQYF
TRBJ2-5 NA TRBV15 NA TGTGCCACCAGCAGCCAGAGACTATTCCAAGAGACCCAGTACTTC CATSSQRLFQETQYF
TRBJ1-3 few TRBV18 NA TGTGCCAGCTCACCACCCCCGGTAATCCTCTCTGGAAACACCATATATTTT CASSPPPVILSGNTIYF
TRBJ1-1 NA TRBV13 NA TGTGCCAGCAGCTCCAGGGATCCTGAAGCTTTCTTT CASSSRDPEAFF
TRBJ2-1 NA TRBV9 NA TGTGCCAGCAGTAATCGAGGGAGCTCCTACAATGAGCAGTTCTTC CASSNRGSSYNEQFF
TRBJ2-1 NA TRBV7-9 TRBD2 TGTGCCAGCAGCCCGACTAGCGGGATTTGGAATGAGCAGTTCTTC CASSPTSGIWNEQFF
TRBJ2-7 NA TRBV11-2 TRBD2 TGTGCCAGCAGCTTTGGGGGGGTCTCCTACGAGCAGTACTTC CASSFGGVSYEQYF
TRBJ1-1 NA TRBV9 TRBD1 TGTGCCAGCAGCGCAATCTACAGGGGTGGCACTGAAGCTTTCTTT CASSAIYRGGTEAFF
TRBJ1-2 NA TRBV11-2 NA TGTGCCAGCAGCTTTGACAGTCGTTATGGCTACACCTTC CASSFDSRYGYTF